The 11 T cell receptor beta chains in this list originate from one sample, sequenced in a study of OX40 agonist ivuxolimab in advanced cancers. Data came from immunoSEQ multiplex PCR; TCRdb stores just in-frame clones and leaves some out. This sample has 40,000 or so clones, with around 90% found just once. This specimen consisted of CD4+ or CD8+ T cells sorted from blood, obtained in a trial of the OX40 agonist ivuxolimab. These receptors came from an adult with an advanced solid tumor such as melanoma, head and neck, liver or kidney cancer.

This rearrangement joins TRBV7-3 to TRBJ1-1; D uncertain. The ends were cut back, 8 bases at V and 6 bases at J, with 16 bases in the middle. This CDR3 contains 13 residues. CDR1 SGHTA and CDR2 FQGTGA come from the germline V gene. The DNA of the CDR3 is TGTGCCAGCCATCCCAATATCGAGGCTGAAGCTTTCTTT. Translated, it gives CASHPNIEAEAFF.

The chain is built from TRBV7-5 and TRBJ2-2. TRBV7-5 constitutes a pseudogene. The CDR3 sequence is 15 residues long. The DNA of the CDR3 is TGTGCCAGCAGCCTATACACCTATCAGACCGGGGAGCTGTTTTTT. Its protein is CASSLYTYQTGELFF.

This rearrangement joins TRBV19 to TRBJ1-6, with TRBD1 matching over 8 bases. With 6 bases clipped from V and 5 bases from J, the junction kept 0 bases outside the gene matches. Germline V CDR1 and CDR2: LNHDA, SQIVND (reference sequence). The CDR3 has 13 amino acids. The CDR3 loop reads CASRDRDNSPLHF. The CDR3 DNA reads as TGTGCCAGTAGGGACAGGGATAATTCACCCCTCCACTTT. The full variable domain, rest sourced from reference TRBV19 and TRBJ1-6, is DGGITQSPKYLFRKEGQNVTLSCEQNLNHDAMYWYRQDPGQGLRLIYYSQIVNDFQKGDIAEGYSVSREKKESFPLTVTSAQKNPTAFYLCASRDRDNSPLHFGNGTRLTVT.

The CDR3 DNA is TGTGCCACCAGTGAAGTCCTGCTTCGGAACGTCGACTATGGCTACACCTTC. Translated: CATSEVLLRNVDYGYTF. This chain uses TRBV15 with TRBJ1-2; D not certain. Germline V gene sequence: CDR1 LNHNV, CDR2 YYDKDF (reference sequence). The CDR3 covers 17 residues. V gave up 6 bases and J gave up 3 bases, with 23 bases separating them.

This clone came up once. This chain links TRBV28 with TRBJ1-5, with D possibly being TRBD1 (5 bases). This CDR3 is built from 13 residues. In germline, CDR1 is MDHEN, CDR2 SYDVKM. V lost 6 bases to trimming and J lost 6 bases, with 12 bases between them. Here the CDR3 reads CASSNPGTQPQHF. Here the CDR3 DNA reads TGTGCCAGCAGCAACCCAGGGACTCAGCCCCAGCATTTT.

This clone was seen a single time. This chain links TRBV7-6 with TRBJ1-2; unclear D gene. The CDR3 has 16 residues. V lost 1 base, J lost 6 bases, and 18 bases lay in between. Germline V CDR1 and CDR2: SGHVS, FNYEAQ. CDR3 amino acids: CASSLEVGPLPHGYTF. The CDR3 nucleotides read TGTGCCAGCAGCTTAGAGGTTGGGCCGCTCCCCCATGGCTACACCTTC.

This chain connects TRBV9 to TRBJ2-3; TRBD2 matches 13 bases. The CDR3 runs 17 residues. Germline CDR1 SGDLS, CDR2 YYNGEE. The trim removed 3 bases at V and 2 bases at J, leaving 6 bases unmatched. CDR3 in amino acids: CASSDGLAGALTDTQYF. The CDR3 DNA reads TGTGCCAGCAGCGACGGACTAGCGGGGGCCCTCACAGATACGCAGTATTTT.

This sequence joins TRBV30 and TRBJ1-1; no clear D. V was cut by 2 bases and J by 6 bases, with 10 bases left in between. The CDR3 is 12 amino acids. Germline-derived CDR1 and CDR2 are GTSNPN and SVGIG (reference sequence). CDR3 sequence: CAWSPVWAEAFF. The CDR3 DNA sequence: TGTGCCTGGAGTCCGGTCTGGGCTGAAGCTTTCTTT.

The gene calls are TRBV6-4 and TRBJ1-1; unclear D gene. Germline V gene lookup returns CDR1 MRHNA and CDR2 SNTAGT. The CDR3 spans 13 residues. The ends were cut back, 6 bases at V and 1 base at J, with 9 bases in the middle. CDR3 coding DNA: TGTGCCAGCAGACCTACAGAGAACACTGAAGCTTTCTTT. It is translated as CASRPTENTEAFF.

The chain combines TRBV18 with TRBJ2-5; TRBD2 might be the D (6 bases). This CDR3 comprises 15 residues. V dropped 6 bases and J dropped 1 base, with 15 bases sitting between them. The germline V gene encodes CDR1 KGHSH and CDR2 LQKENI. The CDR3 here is CASSRGTGPQETQYF. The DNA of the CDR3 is TGTGCCAGCTCCCGCGGGACGGGGCCCCAAGAGACCCAGTACTTC.

The CDR3 DNA sequence: TGTGCCATCAATCTCGACAGAGACTACGAGCAGTACTTC. Translation: CAINLDRDYEQYF. The V gene is TRBV10-3, the J gene TRBJ2-7; tentative D call: TRBD1 (5 bases). The CDR3 is 13 residues long. CDR1 and CDR2 (germline): ENHRY, SYGVKD. V shed 7 bases and J shed 3 bases, with 13 bases lying between them.